Described below is a single TCR beta chain sequence and its context. Its cognate antigen is unknown. This sample stems from a study of cytomegalovirus exposure and HLA in healthy donors. Study as a whole: The study's early data release held approximately 91 million unique TCRs from HLA-typed donors. Study-wide findings and caveats: Most TCR beta V segments were productive about 87% or about 30% of the time in an earlier analysis.

The CDR3 sequence is 13 residues long. Deletions cut 0 bases from V and 9 bases from J, with 12 bases between. Germline V gene sequence: CDR1 SGHRS, CDR2 YFSETQ. This PCR relied on a set of 60 Vbeta primers and 13 Jbeta primers. Assay used: immunoSEQ multiplex PCR; TCRdb lists only in-frame clones, some missing. The table records about 59,000 clones, roughly 80% of them present only once. The rearrangement uses TRBV5-1 and TRBJ1-1; tentatively, D is TRBD1 (5 bases). This TCR was sampled from a man between 35 and 55 years old in good health and CMV-seronegative. Sample: PBMCs. The CDR3 region is CASSLGGGDKAFF. For the CDR3, the DNA is TGCGCCAGCAGCTTGGGGGGAGGGGATAAAGCTTTCTTT.